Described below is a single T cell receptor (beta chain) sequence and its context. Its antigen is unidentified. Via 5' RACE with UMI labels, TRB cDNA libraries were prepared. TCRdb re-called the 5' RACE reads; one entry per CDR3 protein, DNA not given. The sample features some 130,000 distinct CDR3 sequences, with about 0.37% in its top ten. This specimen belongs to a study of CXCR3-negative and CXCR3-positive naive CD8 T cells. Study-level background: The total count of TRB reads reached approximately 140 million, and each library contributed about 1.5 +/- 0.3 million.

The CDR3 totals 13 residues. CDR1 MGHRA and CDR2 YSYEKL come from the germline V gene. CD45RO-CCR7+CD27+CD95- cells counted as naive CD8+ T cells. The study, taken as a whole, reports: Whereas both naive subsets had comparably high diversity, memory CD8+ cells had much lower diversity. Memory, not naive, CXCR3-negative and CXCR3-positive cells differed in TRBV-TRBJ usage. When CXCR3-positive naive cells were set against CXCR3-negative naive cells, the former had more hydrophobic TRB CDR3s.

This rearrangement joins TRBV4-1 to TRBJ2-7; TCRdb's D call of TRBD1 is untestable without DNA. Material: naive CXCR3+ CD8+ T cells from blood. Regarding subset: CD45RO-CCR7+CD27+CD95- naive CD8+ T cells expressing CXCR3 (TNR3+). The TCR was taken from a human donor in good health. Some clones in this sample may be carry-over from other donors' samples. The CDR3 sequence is CASSPPQGYEQYF.